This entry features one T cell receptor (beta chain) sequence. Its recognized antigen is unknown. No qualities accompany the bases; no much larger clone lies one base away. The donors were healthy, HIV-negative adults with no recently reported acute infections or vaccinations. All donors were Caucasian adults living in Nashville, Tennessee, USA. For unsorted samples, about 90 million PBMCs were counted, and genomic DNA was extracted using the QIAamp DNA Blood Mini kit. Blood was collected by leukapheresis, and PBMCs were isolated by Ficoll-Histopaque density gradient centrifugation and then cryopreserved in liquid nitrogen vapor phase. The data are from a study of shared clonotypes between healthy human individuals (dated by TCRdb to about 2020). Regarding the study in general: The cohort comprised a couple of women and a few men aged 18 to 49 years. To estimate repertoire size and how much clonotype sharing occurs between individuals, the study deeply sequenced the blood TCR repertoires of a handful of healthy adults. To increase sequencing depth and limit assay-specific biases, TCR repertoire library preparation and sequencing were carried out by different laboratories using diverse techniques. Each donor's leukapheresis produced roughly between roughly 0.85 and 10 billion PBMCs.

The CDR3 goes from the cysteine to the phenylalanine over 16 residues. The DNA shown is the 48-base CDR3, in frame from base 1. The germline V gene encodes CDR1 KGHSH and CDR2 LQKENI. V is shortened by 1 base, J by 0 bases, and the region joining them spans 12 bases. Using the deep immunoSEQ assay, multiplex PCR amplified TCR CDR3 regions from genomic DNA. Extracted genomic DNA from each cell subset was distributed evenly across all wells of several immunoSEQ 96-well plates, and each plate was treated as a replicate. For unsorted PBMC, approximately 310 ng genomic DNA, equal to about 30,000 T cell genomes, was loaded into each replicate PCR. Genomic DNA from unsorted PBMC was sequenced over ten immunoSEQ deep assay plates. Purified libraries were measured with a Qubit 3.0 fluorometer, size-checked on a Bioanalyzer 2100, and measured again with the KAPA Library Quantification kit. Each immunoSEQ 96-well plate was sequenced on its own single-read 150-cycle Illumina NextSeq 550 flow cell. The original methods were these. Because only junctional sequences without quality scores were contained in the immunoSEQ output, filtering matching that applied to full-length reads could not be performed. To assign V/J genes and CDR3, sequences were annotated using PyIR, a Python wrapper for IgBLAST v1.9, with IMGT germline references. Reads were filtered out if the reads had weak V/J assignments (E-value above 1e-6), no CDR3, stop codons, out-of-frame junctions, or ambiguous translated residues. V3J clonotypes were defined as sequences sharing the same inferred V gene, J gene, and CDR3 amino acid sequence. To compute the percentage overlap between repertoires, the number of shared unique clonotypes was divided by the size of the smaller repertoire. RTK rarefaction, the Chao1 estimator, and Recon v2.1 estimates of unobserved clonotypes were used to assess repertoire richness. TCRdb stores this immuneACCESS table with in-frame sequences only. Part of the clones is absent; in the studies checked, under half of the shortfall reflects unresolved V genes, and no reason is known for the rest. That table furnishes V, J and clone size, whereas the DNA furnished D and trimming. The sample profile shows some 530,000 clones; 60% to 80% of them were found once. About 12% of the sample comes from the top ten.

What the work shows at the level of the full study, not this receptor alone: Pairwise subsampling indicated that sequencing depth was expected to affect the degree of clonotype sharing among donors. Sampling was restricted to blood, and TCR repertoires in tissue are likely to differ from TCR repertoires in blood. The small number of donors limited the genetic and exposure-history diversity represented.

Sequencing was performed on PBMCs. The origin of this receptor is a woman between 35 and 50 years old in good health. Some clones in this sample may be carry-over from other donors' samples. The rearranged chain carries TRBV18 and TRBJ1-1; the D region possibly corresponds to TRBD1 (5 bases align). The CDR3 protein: CASSPLVTAMNTEAFF. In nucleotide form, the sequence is TGTGCCAGCTCACCACTCGTGACAGCCATGAACACTGAAGCTTTCTTT.